A single sample gave rise to the 20 T cell receptor beta chains below, sequenced in a study of CD8 T cells in ankylosing spondylitis. Study-level points and caveats: Within ankylosing spondylitis blood, a TCR beta motif made up of several highly homologous variants appeared to be characteristic.

Their antigens remain unidentified. Each CDR3 protein gets one entry after TCRdb re-called the 5' RACE reads with MiXCR. The sample includes about 460,000 distinct CDR3 sequences, approximately 5% of them seen just once. Sequenced sample: blood, either unsorted or a sorted T cell fraction (not recorded which). The receptors shown here come from a male donor with ankylosing spondylitis.

There are many counts of this clonotype. V is TRBV18 and J is TRBJ1-5; D is unresolved. V was cut by 2 bases and J by 4 bases, with 12 bases left in between. This CDR3 is 15 amino acids long. The germline CDR1 and CDR2 sequences are KGHSH and LQKENI. The CDR3 DNA reads TGTGCCAGCTCACCAGGGTCTAACAGAAATCAGCCCCAGCATTTT. Translation gives CASSPGSNRNQPQHF.

The sample holds many counts of this clonotype. The chain uses TRBV6-2 or TRBV6-3 and TRBJ1-5; D gene uncertain. The V end lost 5 bases, the J end lost 7 bases, and 9 bases lay between the germline ends. The CDR3 contains 12 residues. Germline assignment: CDR1 MNHEY and CDR2 SVGEGT. In DNA form, the CDR3 reads TGTGCCAGCAGTCAGAGCCCACAGCCCCAGCATTTT. Its protein product is CASSQSPQPQHF.

There are a few counts of this clonotype. The chain recombines TRBV11-2 with TRBJ2-7; D gene ambiguous. This CDR3 is 17 amino acids long. CDR1 SGHAT and CDR2 FQNNGV come from the germline V gene. The V end lost 0 bases, the J end lost 0 bases, and 15 bases lay between the germline ends. The CDR3 is CASSLEDRLRGSYEQYF. In DNA, the CDR3 is TGTGCCAGCAGCTTAGAGGATAGGCTAAGAGGCTCCTACGAGCAGTACTTC.

At least ten counts were recorded for this clonotype. The CDR3 DNA sequence: TGTGCCACCAGTGTGACAGGCACAGATACGCAGTATTTT. Translation: CATSVTGTDTQYF. The chain joins TRBV24-1 to TRBJ2-3; D might be TRBD1 (5 bases). V dropped 5 bases and J dropped 1 base, with 6 bases sitting between them. Germline V CDR1 and CDR2: KGHDR, SFDVKD. This CDR3 comprises 13 residues.

This clonotype has a count of ten or more. The chain joins TRBV28 to TRBJ1-2; D may be TRBD1 (5 bases). The germline V gene encodes CDR1 MDHEN and CDR2 SYDVKM. CDR3 length: 11 residues. V dropped 10 bases and J dropped 8 bases, with 14 bases sitting between them. Here the CDR3 reads CATSGVGGYTF. The CDR3, as DNA: TGTGCCACCTCGGGGGTCGGGGGCTACACCTTC.

This clonotype was seen ten or more times. Here the CDR3 reads CASSPGLQSDTQYF. CDR3 DNA sequence: TGTGCCAGCAGCCCGGGACTACAATCAGATACGCAGTATTTT. The chain carries TRBV12-3 or TRBV12-4 and TRBJ2-3; 7 bases map to TRBD2. This CDR3 spans 14 amino acids. V was clipped by 6 bases and J by 4 bases; unmatched bases: 7.

The rearrangement links TRBV6-2 or TRBV6-3 to TRBJ2-7, with a tentative D call TRBD2 (5 bases). V lost 4 bases and J lost 0, with 7 bases in between. This CDR3 spans 13 amino acids. The germline V gene encodes CDR1 MNHEY and CDR2 SVGEGT. Written as DNA, the CDR3 is TGTGCCAGCAGTTGGACTCGCTCCTACGAGCAGTACTTC. Translated, it gives CASSWTRSYEQYF.

This clonotype showed up many times. V and J are TRBV6-5 and TRBJ1-1; the match to TRBD1 covers 7 bases. Trimming took 4 bases from V and 4 from J; bases not matched to a gene: 18. The CDR3 is 18 residues long. Looked up from germline, CDR1 is MNHEY and CDR2 is SVGAGI. Here the CDR3 DNA reads TGTGCCAGCAGTTCACCCCCAGGGGGAGAGAGGGGGGGCACTGAAGCTTTCTTT. Translating it yields CASSSPPGGERGGTEAFF.

This clonotype was observed a few times. One base away lies a much larger clone, so this may be a sequencing read error. V and J are TRBV20-1 and TRBJ1-1; the match to TRBD1 covers 8 bases. The CDR3 is 15 amino acids. CDR1 is DFQATT and CDR2 is SNEGSKA in the germline V gene (reference sequence). CDR3: CCASGAGGMNTEAFF. DNA of the CDR3: TGCTGTGCTAGCGGGGCAGGGGGCATGAACACTGAAGCTTTCTTT.

A remark on this clonotype: Just one base apart from a much larger clone, this may be a read error. V gene TRBV5-6 combines with J gene TRBJ2-7; D possibly matches TRBD1 or TRBD2 (5 bases each). Between the trimmed V and J ends, which lost 4 bases and 1 base, there was a span of 12 bases. The CDR3 is 14 amino acids. In germline, CDR1 is SGHDT, CDR2 YYEEEE. The CDR3 protein is CASSRRDLSYEQYF. The DNA for the CDR3 is TGTGCCAGCAGCCGCCGGGACCTTTCCTACGAGCAGTACTTC.

There are many counts of this clonotype. The chain has TRBV6-2 or TRBV6-3 and TRBJ2-7; either TRBD1 or TRBD2 may fit D (5 bases each). The ends were cut back, 5 bases at V and 6 bases at J, with 17 bases in the middle. The CDR3 covers 14 residues. Germline-derived CDR1 and CDR2 are MNHEY and SVGEGT. CDR3 protein: CASSLGTLSGEQYF. The CDR3 nucleotides read TGTGCCAGCAGTCTCGGGACCCTAAGCGGCGAGCAGTACTTC.

This clonotype was observed many times. This chain links TRBV12-3 or TRBV12-4 with TRBJ2-7; 9 bases are shared with TRBD2. Losses at the gene ends were 5 bases for V and 0 bases for J; bases not matched to a gene: 2. The CDR3 spans 14 residues. CDR3 nucleotide sequence: TGTGCCAGCAGTGATAGCGGGAGCTCCTACGAGCAGTACTTC. As protein: CASSDSGSSYEQYF.

The sample holds many counts of this clonotype. This chain connects TRBV24-1 to TRBJ2-3; 7 bases map to TRBD1. The CDR3 covers 15 residues. With V trimmed by 10 bases and J by 1 base, 10 bases remained unmatched. The germline V gene encodes CDR1 KGHDR and CDR2 SFDVKD. This chain's CDR3 is CATGNRGEGTDTQYF. CDR3 bases: TGTGCCACGGGGAACAGGGGAGAGGGCACAGATACGCAGTATTTT.

This clonotype appeared many times. V is TRBV9 and J is TRBJ2-4; 10 bases agree with TRBD1. After removal of 0 bases from V and 1 base from J, the junction contained 4 bases not matched to a gene. Per germline, CDR1 SGDLS and CDR2 YYNGEE. The CDR3 totals 17 residues. The CDR3 DNA reads TGTGCCAGCAGCGTAGGAGGGGGACAGGGGGCCAAAAACATTCAGTACTTC. Translation gives CASSVGGGQGAKNIQYF. The entire variable domain, with the rest obtained from reference TRBV9 and TRBJ2-4, is as follows: DSGVTQTPKHLITATGQRVTLRCSPRSGDLSVYWYQQSLDQGLQFLIQYYNGEERAKGNILERFSAQQFPDLHSELNLSSLELGDSALYFCASSVGGGQGAKNIQYFGAGTRLSVL.

This clonotype was counted only a few times. The chain joins TRBV12-3 or TRBV12-4 to TRBJ2-7; weak D call: TRBD1 (5 bases). This CDR3 is 15 amino acids long. The V and J ends lost 3 bases and 3 bases respectively, with 15 bases between them. CDR3 nucleotide sequence: TGTGCCAGCAGTTTTCTGCAGGGAAAGGGCTACGAGCAGTACTTC. Encoded protein: CASSFLQGKGYEQYF.

This clonotype was observed a handful of times. CDR3 sequence (DNA): TGCAGTGCGTTCTCTTTTGGGCTGAGCTCCTACAATGAGCAGTTCTTC. It encodes CSAFSFGLSSYNEQFF. The chain employs TRBV20-1 and TRBJ2-1; D is ambiguous. V was trimmed by 6 bases and J by 0 bases, leaving 18 bases between them. This CDR3 spans 16 amino acids. Germline CDR1 reads DFQATT; CDR2 reads SNEGSKA (reference sequence).

This clonotype was detected ten times or more. The rearrangement joins TRBV7-9 to TRBJ2-6, with D unresolved. The germline V and J ends were trimmed by 5 bases and 0 bases, with 11 bases remaining between them. The CDR3 length is 16 residues. Germline V gives CDR1 SEHNR, CDR2 FQNEAQ (reference sequence). The CDR3 bases are TGTGCCAGCAGCCAAAAAAGATTCTCTGGGGCCAACGTCCTGACTTTC. This codes for CASSQKRFSGANVLTF. Looking up the rest from reference TRBV7-9 and TRBJ2-6 gives the full variable domain: DTGVSQNPRHKITKRGQNVTFRCDPISEHNRLYWYRQTLGQGPEFLTYFQNEAQLEKSRLLSDRFSAERPKGSFSTLEIQRTEQGDSAMYLCASSQKRFSGANVLTFGAGSRLTVL.

This clonotype was recorded at least ten times. J is TRBJ2-3 and V is TRBV7-2, with D hard to call. This CDR3 has 12 residues. V lost 3 bases, J lost 10 bases, and 11 bases lay in between. In germline, CDR1 is SGHTA, CDR2 FQGNSA. CDR3: CASSLMDSAQYF. The CDR3 DNA sequence: TGTGCCAGCAGCTTGATGGATTCGGCGCAGTATTTT.

This clonotype was observed many times. The chain carries TRBV20-1 and TRBJ2-3, with 9 bases that match TRBD2. Germline CDR1 and CDR2: DFQATT and SNEGSKA (reference sequence). Trimming took 5 bases from V and 1 from J; bases not matched to a gene: 4. The CDR3 totals 14 residues. CDR3 nucleotides: TGCAGTGCTCGGAGGACTAGCGGCACAGATACGCAGTATTTT. This sequence encodes CSARRTSGTDTQYF.

For this clonotype: This may arise from a read error, as a much more abundant clone is one base away. The V and J genes are TRBV12-3 or TRBV12-4 and TRBJ1-6; D is perhaps TRBD1 (6 bases). This CDR3 is 14 amino acids long. The CDR3 DNA is TGTCCCAGCAGACCTTCAGGGGAGGGTTCACCCCTCCACTTT. Translating it yields CPSRPSGEGSPLHF.